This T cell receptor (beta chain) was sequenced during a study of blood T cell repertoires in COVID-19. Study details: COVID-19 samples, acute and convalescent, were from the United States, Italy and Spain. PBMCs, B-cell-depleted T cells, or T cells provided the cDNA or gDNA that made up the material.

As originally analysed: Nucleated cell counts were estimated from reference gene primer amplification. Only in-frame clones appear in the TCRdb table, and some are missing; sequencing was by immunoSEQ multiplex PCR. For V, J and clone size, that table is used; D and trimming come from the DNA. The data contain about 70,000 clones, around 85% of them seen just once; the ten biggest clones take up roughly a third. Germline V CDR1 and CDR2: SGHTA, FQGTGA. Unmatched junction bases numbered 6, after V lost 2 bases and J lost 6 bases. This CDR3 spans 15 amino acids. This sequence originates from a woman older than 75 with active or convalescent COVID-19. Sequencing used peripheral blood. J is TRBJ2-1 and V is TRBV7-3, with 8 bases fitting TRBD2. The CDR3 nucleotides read TGTGCCAGCAGCTTATTACTAGCGGATCCCAATGAGCAGTTCTTC. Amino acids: CASSLLLADPNEQFF.